A single sample gave rise to the 14 T cell receptor beta chains below, sequenced in a study of human T cells and chemical hapten exposure. The time point is: pre-sensitization, week 0. As for treatment: therapeutic diphenylcyclopropenone sensitization with weekly scalp DPC. Each CDR3 protein gets one entry after TCRdb re-called the RACE reads with MiXCR. The sample consists of roughly 90,000 distinct CDR3 sequences, around 10% of them appearing once. The source was whole blood, collected in connection with sensitization to the hapten diphenylcyclopropenone (DPC). The receptor source for this set is a middle-aged woman with alopecia areata. Some clones in this sample may be carry-over from other donors' samples.

This chain uses TRBV5-6 with TRBJ2-1; 11 bases line up with TRBD2. The CDR3 is 15 residues long. The J segment lost 7 bases and the V segment lost 4 bases, leaving 7 bases of the junction unmatched. Germline CDR1 and CDR2: SGHDT and YYEEEE. CDR3 sequence (DNA): TGTGCCAGCAGCGCAACCGGGACTAGCGGTAATGAGCAGTTCTTC. Translation: CASSATGTSGNEQFF.

This clonotype showed up many times. The CDR3 is CASSQGGSADYNEQFF. CDR3 sequence (DNA): TGTGCCAGCAGCCAAGGAGGGTCAGCGGACTACAATGAGCAGTTCTTC. The chain employs TRBV4-2 and TRBJ2-1, with D perhaps matching TRBD2 (5 bases). This CDR3 spans 16 amino acids. With 1 base removed from V and 3 bases from J, the gap between germline ends came to 13 bases. CDR1 is LGHNA and CDR2 is YNFKEQ in the germline V gene.

This clonotype has a count of ten or more. This chain connects TRBV9 to TRBJ1-2; no clear D. Per the germline V gene, CDR1 is SGDLS and CDR2 is YYNGEE. The V end was cut by 0 bases, the J end by 3 bases, with 9 bases between. CDR3 length: 14 amino acids. DNA of the CDR3: TGTGCCAGCAGCGTAGTTCCGACGGACTATGGCTACACCTTC. Translation: CASSVVPTDYGYTF.

The sample holds many counts of this clonotype. The chain is built from TRBV7-6 and TRBJ2-2; 15 bases agree with TRBD2. Germline V gene sequence: CDR1 SGHVS, CDR2 FNYEAQ. V lost 5 bases and J lost 7; bases outside the gene matches: 5. CDR3 size: 16 residues. The DNA for the CDR3 is TGTGCCAGCAGCCCACGGACTAGCGGGGGGGGCGGGGAGCTGTTTTTT. This translates into CASSPRTSGGGGELFF.

J is TRBJ1-2 and V is TRBV27, with 12 nucleotides matching TRBD1. The V segment lost 7 bases and the J segment 8 bases; nucleotides outside the gene matches: 14. The CDR3 extends over 16 amino acids. CDR1 is MNHEY, CDR2 SMNVEV, per germline (reference sequence). The CDR3 region has the DNA TGTGCCAGCACCGCCCGCCCGGGACAGGGGGCGGTAGGCTACACCTTC. Its translation: CASTARPGQGAVGYTF.

A few counts support this clonotype. The gene calls are TRBV7-9 and TRBJ2-7; 11 nucleotides align to TRBD1. This CDR3 region has 18 residues. CDR1 is SEHNR and CDR2 is FQNEAQ in the germline V gene (reference sequence). The junction had 12 bases not matched to a gene; V was cut back by 4 bases and J by 1 base. The CDR3 protein is CASSSSGDRGKVSYEQYF. The CDR3 region has the DNA TGTGCCAGCAGCTCCTCTGGGGACAGGGGGAAGGTTTCCTACGAGCAGTACTTC.

In this sample, this clonotype turned up many times. The J gene is TRBJ2-2, the V gene TRBV11-3; TRBD1 matches 9 bases. The CDR3 length is 14 residues. The germline V gene has CDR1 SGHNT and CDR2 YENEEA. Trimming took 3 bases from V and 11 from J; bases not matched to a gene: 7. CDR3 bases: TGTGCCAGCAGCTTTGTTCCGGGACAGGGCGAGCTGTTTTTT. Its translation is CASSFVPGQGELFF. Full variable domain (remainder filled in from reference TRBV11-3 and TRBJ2-2): EAGVVQSPRYKIIEKKQPVAFWCNPISGHNTLYWYLQNLGQGPELLIRYENEEAVDDSQLPKDRFSAERLKGVDSTLKIQPAELGDSAVYLCASSFVPGQGELFFGEGSRLTVL.

This clonotype was counted ten times or more. The rearrangement links TRBV12-3 or TRBV12-4 to TRBJ1-5; 8 nucleotides align to TRBD1. Unmatched junction bases numbered 6, after V lost 8 bases and J lost 0 bases. This CDR3 contains 15 residues. The CDR3 here is CASRQGTISNQPQHF. CDR3 in DNA: TGTGCCAGCCGACAGGGGACTATTAGCAATCAGCCCCAGCATTTT.

This clonotype was picked up many times. The chain joins TRBV6-2 or TRBV6-3 to TRBJ1-2; D call uncertain. The CDR3 extends over 16 amino acids. Germline loops: CDR1 MNHEY, CDR2 SVGEGT. Trimming took 5 bases from V and 5 from J, leaving 21 bases between them. CDR3 bases: TGTGCCAGCAGTCCAATTTCCGGGAGAGAGGGTTATGGCTACACCTTC. Translating it yields CASSPISGREGYGYTF.

The gene calls are TRBV12-3 or TRBV12-4 and TRBJ1-6; D unclear. Trimming shortened V by 3 bases and J by 1 base, and 7 bases separated the two germline ends. The CDR3 has 15 residues. The CDR3 sequence is CASSFSGSYNSPLHF. The CDR3 DNA sequence: TGTGCCAGCAGTTTCTCGGGGTCCTATAATTCACCCCTCCACTTT.

For this clonotype: Germline and junction disagree at one end, which may indicate a read error. The chain links TRBV7-7 to TRBJ2-5; the D gene is possibly TRBD1 (5 bases). This CDR3 has 14 residues. In germline, CDR1 is SSHAT, CDR2 FNYEAQ (reference sequence). The CDR3, as DNA: TGTGCTAGCAGCTTGTCAGGGTGGCAAGAGACCCAGTACTTC. Protein product: CASSLSGWQETQYF.

This clonotype occurred many times. The chain recombines TRBV4-1 with TRBJ2-5, with D hard to call. V dropped 0 bases and J dropped 5 bases, with 4 bases sitting between them. This CDR3 has 12 residues. Germline-derived CDR1 and CDR2 are MGHRA and YSYEKL. The CDR3 DNA is TGCGCCAGCAGCCAAGACGAGGAGACCCAGTACTTC. This codes for CASSQDEETQYF.

The chain joins TRBV3-1 to TRBJ2-7; 7 positions agree with TRBD1. Trimming cost V 3 bases and J 3 bases; bases outside gene matches: 5. The CDR3 consists of 14 residues. Germline V gene lookup returns CDR1 LGHDT and CDR2 YNNKEL (reference sequence). CDR3 coding DNA: TGTGCCAGCAGCCACCGACAGGGCGGCTACGAGCAGTACTTC. It is translated as CASSHRQGGYEQYF.

The table lists this clonotype with a few counts. In DNA, the CDR3 is TGTGCCAGCAGTGAAAACGGCTCTGGAAACACCATATATTTT. Translating it yields CASSENGSGNTIYF. The genes are TRBV6-1 and TRBJ1-3; D is uncertain. CDR3 length: 14 amino acids. Trimming shortened V by 2 bases and J by 0 bases, and 5 bases separated the two germline ends. Germline CDR1 is MNHNS and CDR2 is SASEGT.